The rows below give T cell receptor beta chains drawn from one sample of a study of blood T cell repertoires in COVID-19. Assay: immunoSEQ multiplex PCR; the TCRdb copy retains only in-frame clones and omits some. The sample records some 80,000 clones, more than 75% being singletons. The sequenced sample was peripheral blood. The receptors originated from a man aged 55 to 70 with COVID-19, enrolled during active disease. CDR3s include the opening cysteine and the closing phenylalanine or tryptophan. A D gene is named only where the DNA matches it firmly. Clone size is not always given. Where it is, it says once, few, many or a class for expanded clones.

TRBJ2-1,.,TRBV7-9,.,CASSFSRQEGSYNEQFF,TGTGCCAGCAGCTTTTCCAGGCAGGAAGGCTCCTACAATGAGCAGTTCTTC
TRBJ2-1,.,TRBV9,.,CASTPWEAAYNEQFF,TGTGCCAGCACCCCCTGGGAGGCCGCCTACAATGAGCAGTTCTTC
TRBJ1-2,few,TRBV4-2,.,CASSQVGGDGYTF,TGTGCCAGCAGCCAAGTCGGAGGGGATGGCTACACCTTC
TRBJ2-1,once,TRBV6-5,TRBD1,CASSLGQGFPREQFF,TGTGCCAGCAGTCTCGGACAGGGGTTCCCAAGGGAGCAGTTCTTC
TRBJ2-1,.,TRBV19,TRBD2,CASSRASGIDEQFF,TGTGCCAGTAGTAGGGCTAGCGGGATCGATGAGCAGTTCTTC
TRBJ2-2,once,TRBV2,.,CASSASGLNTGELFF,TGTGCCAGCAGTGCCAGCGGGTTGAACACCGGGGAGCTGTTTTTT
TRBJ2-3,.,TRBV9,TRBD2,CASSVQAGARDTQYF,TGTGCCAGCAGCGTACAAGCGGGGGCAAGGGATACGCAGTATTTT
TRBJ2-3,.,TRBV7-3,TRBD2,CASSLASAGAGFSTQYF,TGTGCCAGCAGCTTAGCTTCAGCGGGAGCGGGGTTTAGTACGCAGTATTTT
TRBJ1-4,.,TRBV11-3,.,CASSPRQRPSEKLFF,TGTGCCAGCAGCCCCCGACAGAGGCCCTCTGAAAAACTGTTTTTT
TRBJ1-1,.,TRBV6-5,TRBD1,CASIKGQAYTEAFF,TGTGCCAGCATCAAGGGACAGGCCTACACTGAAGCTTTCTTT
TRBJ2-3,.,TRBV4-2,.,CASSQGLGTDTQYF,TGTGCCAGCAGCCAGGGGCTAGGCACAGATACGCAGTATTTT
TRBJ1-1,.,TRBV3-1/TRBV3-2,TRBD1,CASLDRGQTEAFF,TGTGCCAGCCTCGACAGGGGGCAGACTGAAGCTTTCTTT
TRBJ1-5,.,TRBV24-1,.,CATSDPDQPQHF,TGTGCCACCAGTGACCCCGATCAGCCCCAGCATTTT
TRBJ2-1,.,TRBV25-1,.,CASSDIQGVNEQFF,TGTGCCAGCAGTGATATCCAGGGTGTCAATGAGCAGTTCTTC
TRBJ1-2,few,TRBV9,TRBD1,CASSGGQGPYGYTF,TGTGCCAGCAGCGGAGGACAGGGACCTTATGGCTACACCTTC
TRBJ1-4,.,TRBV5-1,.,CASSLAYTGTNEKLFF,TGCGCCAGCAGCTTGGCCTACACAGGGACTAATGAAAAACTGTTTTTT
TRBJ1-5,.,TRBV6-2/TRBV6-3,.,CASSVTNQPQHF,TGTGCCAGCAGTGTGACTAATCAGCCCCAGCATTTT
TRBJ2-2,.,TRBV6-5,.,CASSRGTNTGELFF,TGTGCCAGCAGCAGGGGTACGAACACCGGGGAGCTGTTTTTT
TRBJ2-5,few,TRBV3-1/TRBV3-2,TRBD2,CASKNSGAQYF,TGTGCCAGCAAGAATAGCGGGGCCCAGTACTTC
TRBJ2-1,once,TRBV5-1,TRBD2,CASSSGLDPNEQFF,TGCGCCAGCAGCTCCGGACTAGACCCCAATGAGCAGTTCTTC
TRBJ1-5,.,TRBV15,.,CATSRDRSGSQPQHF,TGTGCCACCAGCAGAGATCGAAGCGGCAGTCAGCCCCAGCATTTT
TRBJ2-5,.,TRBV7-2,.,CASSLGGQGVETQYF,TGTGCCAGCAGCTTAGGGGGCCAAGGGGTGGAGACCCAGTACTTC
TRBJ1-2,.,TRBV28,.,CASSSTREDGYTF,TGTGCCAGCAGTTCGACTAGGGAGGATGGCTACACCTTC
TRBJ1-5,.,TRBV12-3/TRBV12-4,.,CASSPTVGQPQHF,TGTGCCAGCAGTCCGACAGTAGGTCAGCCCCAGCATTTT
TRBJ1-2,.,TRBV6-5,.,CASSPDRPLGYTF,TGTGCCAGCAGCCCCGACAGGCCGTTGGGCTACACCTTC
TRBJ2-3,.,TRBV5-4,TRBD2,CASSFSGGADTQYF,TGTGCCAGCAGCTTCAGCGGGGGGGCAGATACGCAGTATTTT
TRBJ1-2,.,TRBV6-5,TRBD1,CASSIGTAGYTF,TGTGCCAGCAGTATAGGGACAGCTGGCTACACCTTC
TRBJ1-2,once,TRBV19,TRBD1,CASSPQGNSVNGYTF,TGTGCCAGTAGTCCACAGGGGAATTCGGTCAATGGCTACACCTTC
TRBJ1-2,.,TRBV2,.,CASRRDTAGGYTF,TGTGCCAGCAGACGGGACACCGCGGGTGGCTACACCTTC
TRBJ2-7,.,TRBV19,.,CASSLDRYYEQYF,TGTGCCAGTAGCCTGGACAGATACTACGAGCAGTACTTC
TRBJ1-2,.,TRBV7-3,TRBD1,CASSLDRGARSYTF,TGTGCCAGCAGCTTAGACAGGGGGGCTCGGAGCTACACCTTC
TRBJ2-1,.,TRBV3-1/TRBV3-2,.,CASSQGFGGGRVSSYNEQFF,TGTGCCAGCAGCCAAGGTTTCGGCGGGGGCCGCGTTAGCTCCTACAATGAGCAGTTCTTC
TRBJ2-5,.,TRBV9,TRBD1,CASSDLTGAGETQYF,TGTGCCAGCAGCGACTTGACAGGGGCAGGGGAGACCCAGTACTTC